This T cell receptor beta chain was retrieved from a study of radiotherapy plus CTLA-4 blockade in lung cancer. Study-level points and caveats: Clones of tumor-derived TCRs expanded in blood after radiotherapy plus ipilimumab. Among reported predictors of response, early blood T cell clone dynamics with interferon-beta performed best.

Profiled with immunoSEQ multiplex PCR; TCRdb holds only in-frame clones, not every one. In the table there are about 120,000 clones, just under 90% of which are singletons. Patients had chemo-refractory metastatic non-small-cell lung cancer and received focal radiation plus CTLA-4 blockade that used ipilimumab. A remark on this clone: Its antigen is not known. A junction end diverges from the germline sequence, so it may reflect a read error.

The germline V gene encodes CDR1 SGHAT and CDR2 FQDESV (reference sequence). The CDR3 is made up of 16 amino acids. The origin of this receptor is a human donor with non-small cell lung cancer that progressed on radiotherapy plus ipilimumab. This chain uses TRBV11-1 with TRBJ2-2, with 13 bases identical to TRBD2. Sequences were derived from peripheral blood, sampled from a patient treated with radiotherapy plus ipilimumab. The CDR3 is CASRLGTSGTPGELFF. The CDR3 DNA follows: TGTGCCAGCAGGTTAGGGACTAGCGGGACCCCCGGGGAGCTGTTTTTT.